Listed below are T cell receptor beta chains from one sample, sequenced in a study of T cells in Graves' hyperthyroidism and ophthalmopathy. TCRdb re-called the multiplex PCR reads through MiXCR, storing one row per CDR3 protein. This table has under 550,000 distinct CDR3 sequences, around 13% appearing once. Specimen: blood. The receptor source for this set is a woman under 30 with Graves' hyperthyroidism. CDR3s include the opening cysteine and the closing phenylalanine or tryptophan. The order of the fields is V gene, J gene, D gene, clone size, CDR3 protein, CDR3 DNA. A D gene is named only where the DNA matches it firmly. Size is stated for part of the rows, as once, few or many counts, or as a class when the clone is expanded.

>TRBV6-1|TRBJ1-5|TRBD1|many
CASSLKGQGNQPQHF
TGTGCCAGCAGCCTAAAGGGACAGGGCAATCAGCCCCAGCATTTT
>TRBV7-2|TRBJ2-3|.|many
CASSLAQHALRDTQYF
TGTGCCAGCAGCTTAGCGCAACACGCCCTCAGAGATACGCAGTATTTT
>TRBV28|TRBJ2-6|.|many
CASSPTGTGANVLTF
TGTGCCAGCAGTCCCACAGGGACCGGGGCCAACGTCCTGACTTTC
>TRBV5-1|TRBJ1-5|.|few
CASSLGSGDSNQPQHF
TGCGCCAGCAGCTTGGGAAGCGGAGATAGCAATCAGCCCCAGCATTTT
>TRBV12-3/TRBV12-4|TRBJ2-1|TRBD2|many
CARPNSGRDNEQFF
TGTGCCAGGCCAAATAGCGGGAGGGACAATGAGCAGTTCTTC
>TRBV7-9|TRBJ2-5|.|many
CASSSLRPQGETQYF
TGTGCCAGCAGCAGCCTAAGACCACAAGGGGAGACCCAGTACTTC
>TRBV20-1|TRBJ2-7|.|once
CSAAYWRSYNEQYF
TGCAGTGCTGCCTACTGGCGGTCCTACAATGAGCAGTACTTC
>TRBV28|TRBJ1-4|.|many
CASSLGHGSIPNEKLFF
TGTGCCAGCAGTTTAGGCCATGGCAGTATCCCGAATGAAAAACTGTTTTTT
>TRBV30|TRBJ2-3|TRBD2|once
CAWSVMSGIGTDTQYF
TGTGCCTGGAGTGTAATGAGCGGGATAGGGACAGATACGCAGTATTTT
>TRBV29-1|TRBJ1-1|.|many
CSVAQTGNTEAFF
TGCAGCGTCGCTCAGACAGGTAACACTGAAGCTTTCTTT
>TRBV30|TRBJ2-7|.|many
CAWSGIIDEQYF
TGTGCCTGGAGTGGGATAATCGACGAGCAGTACTTC
>TRBV20-1|TRBJ2-5|.|many
CSATRTSQETQYF
TGCAGTGCTACCCGGACCAGCCAAGAGACCCAGTACTTC
>TRBV12-3/TRBV12-4|TRBJ2-1|TRBD2|.
CASSLTLAGGLGTSYNEQFF
TGTGCCAGCAGTTTGACCTTAGCGGGAGGGTTGGGAACCTCCTACAATGAGCAGTTCTTC
>TRBV3-1|TRBJ2-5|.|many
CASSQQSSSPQYF
TGTGCCAGCAGCCAACAATCATCGTCGCCCCAGTACTTC
>TRBV6-9|TRBJ1-3|TRBD1|.
CASSSGGPVGSGNTIYF
TGTGCCAGCAGTTCAGGGGGGCCGGTGGGCTCTGGAAACACCATATATTTT
>TRBV7-2|TRBJ2-7|TRBD2|.
CASAPLSGSRSEQYF
TGTGCCAGCGCCCCCCTCAGCGGGAGTAGAAGCGAGCAGTACTTC
>TRBV20-1|TRBJ1-1|TRBD1|.
CSAWTGAAGTEAFF
TGCAGTGCATGGACAGGGGCCGCGGGCACTGAAGCTTTCTTT
>TRBV12-3/TRBV12-4|TRBJ2-3|.|many
CASNGGGGSSDTQYF
TGTGCCAGCAACGGGGGCGGCGGGAGCTCGGATACGCAGTATTTT
>TRBV27|TRBJ2-5|.|many
CASSLIAFRETQYF
TGTGCCAGCAGTTTAATTGCGTTCCGAGAGACCCAGTACTTC
>TRBV30|TRBJ2-1|TRBD1|few
CAWDTLDRGSYNEQFF
TGTGCCTGGGACACCTTGGACAGGGGCTCCTACAATGAGCAGTTCTTC
>TRBV28|TRBJ2-3|.|many
CASSLGQGFTDTQYF
TGTGCCAGCAGTTTGGGGCAGGGGTTCACAGATACGCAGTATTTT
>TRBV30|TRBJ2-5|.|many
CAWRIAVQETQYF
TGTGCCTGGAGGATCGCGGTACAAGAGACCCAGTACTTC
>TRBV5-5|TRBJ2-2|TRBD2|many
CASSRGTSSTGELFF
TGTGCCAGCAGCCGAGGGACTAGCAGCACCGGGGAGCTGTTTTTT
>TRBV9|TRBJ2-7|.|many
CASSVAPQGAYEQYF
TGTGCCAGCAGCGTAGCCCCCCAAGGGGCCTACGAGCAGTACTTC
>TRBV20-1|TRBJ2-5|.|many
CSARVWQETQYF
TGCAGTGCTAGAGTCTGGCAAGAGACCCAGTACTTC
>TRBV24-1|TRBJ2-7|.|many
CATSQRGTSYEQYF
TGTGCCACCAGTCAGAGAGGGACCTCATACGAGCAGTACTTC
>TRBV11-2|TRBJ2-5|TRBD2|many
CASSPGTSGRQETQYF
TGTGCCAGCAGCCCAGGGACTAGCGGGAGACAAGAGACCCAGTACTTC
>TRBV5-5|TRBJ2-1|.|few
CASSLIGQTVSYNEQFF
TGTGCCAGCAGCTTAATCGGACAGACGGTATCCTACAATGAGCAGTTCTTC
>TRBV7-9|TRBJ2-3|.|many
CASSRDSPQDTQYF
TGTGCCAGCAGCCGTGACAGCCCGCAGGATACGCAGTATTTT
>TRBV20-1|TRBJ1-2|.|many
CSAIALAGYGYTF
TGCAGTGCTATAGCCCTAGCCGGCTATGGCTACACCTTC
>TRBV19|TRBJ2-2|.|many
CASSPTWTGELFF
TGTGCCAGTAGTCCCACGTGGACCGGGGAGCTGTTTTTT
>TRBV7-8|TRBJ1-5|.|many
CASSLAHGYSNQPQHF
TGTGCCAGCAGCTTAGCGCATGGATATAGCAATCAGCCCCAGCATTTT
>TRBV4-1|TRBJ1-1|.|many
CASSQDSLGRRNTEAFF
TGCGCCAGCAGCCAAGATTCCCTCGGACGGAGGAACACTGAAGCTTTCTTT
>TRBV2|TRBJ2-7|.|many
CASRDGTTLGGEQYF
TGTGCCAGCAGAGACGGGACAACCCTAGGAGGGGAGCAGTACTTC
>TRBV7-2|TRBJ2-3|TRBD2|many
CASSLVPTLAGQTDTQYF
TGTGCCAGCAGCTTAGTGCCTACGCTAGCGGGGCAGACAGATACGCAGTATTTT
>TRBV20-1|TRBJ1-1|.|.
CSARDGARDTEAFF
TGCAGTGCTAGAGATGGTGCTAGAGACACTGAAGCTTTCTTT
>TRBV3-1|TRBJ2-3|TRBD2|many
CASSQLSGSGADTQYF
TGTGCCAGCAGCCAATTAAGCGGGAGCGGGGCAGATACGCAGTATTTT
>TRBV19|TRBJ1-2|.|.
CASSARSQVGYTF
TGTGCCAGTAGTGCCCGGTCCCAGGTTGGCTACACCTTC
>TRBV10-2|TRBJ2-2|TRBD2|many
CASNAVATSGSSGELFF
TGCGCCAGCAATGCCGTAGCGACTAGCGGGAGCTCGGGGGAGCTGTTTTTT
>TRBV7-2|TRBJ2-7|.|few
CASSRPGTGAYEQYF
TGTGCCAGCAGCAGACCCGGGACGGGAGCCTACGAGCAGTACTTC
>TRBV30|TRBJ2-3|TRBD2|few
CAWSVMSFSGTSGGTDTQYF
TGTGCCTGGAGTGTAATGTCCTTTTCCGGGACTAGCGGGGGCACAGATACGCAGTATTTT
>TRBV27|TRBJ2-7|TRBD2|many
CASSRSGVLKGEQYF
TGTGCCAGCAGTCGTAGCGGGGTTCTTAAGGGGGAGCAGTACTTC
>TRBV4-3|TRBJ2-2|.|.
CASSQDDTGTGELFF
TGCGCCAGCAGCCAAGATGATACGGGCACCGGGGAGCTGTTTTTT
>TRBV28|TRBJ1-5|.|.
CASSPSRGRRQPQHF
TGTGCCAGCAGCCCCAGCCGGGGGCGCCGTCAGCCCCAGCATTTT
>TRBV5-1|TRBJ2-7|TRBD1|many
CASNTGTGIYEQYF
TGCGCCAGCAATACAGGGACAGGGATATACGAGCAGTACTTC
>TRBV2|TRBJ2-1|.|many
CASSEGGGTLAPTSYNEQFF
TGTGCCAGCAGTGAAGGAGGGGGGACACTAGCGCCGACCTCCTACAATGAGCAGTTCTTC